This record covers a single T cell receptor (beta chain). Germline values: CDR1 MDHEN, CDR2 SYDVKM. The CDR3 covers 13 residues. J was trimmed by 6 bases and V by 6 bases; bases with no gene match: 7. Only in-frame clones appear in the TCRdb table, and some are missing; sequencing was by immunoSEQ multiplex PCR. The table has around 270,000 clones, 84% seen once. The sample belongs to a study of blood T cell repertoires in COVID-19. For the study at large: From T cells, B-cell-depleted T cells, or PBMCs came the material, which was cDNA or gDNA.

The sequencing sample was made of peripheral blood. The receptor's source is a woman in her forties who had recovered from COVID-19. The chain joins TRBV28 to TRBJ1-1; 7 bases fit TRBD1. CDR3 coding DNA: TGTGCCAGCAGCATGGGACAGCTATCTGAAGCTTTCTTT. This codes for CASSMGQLSEAFF.